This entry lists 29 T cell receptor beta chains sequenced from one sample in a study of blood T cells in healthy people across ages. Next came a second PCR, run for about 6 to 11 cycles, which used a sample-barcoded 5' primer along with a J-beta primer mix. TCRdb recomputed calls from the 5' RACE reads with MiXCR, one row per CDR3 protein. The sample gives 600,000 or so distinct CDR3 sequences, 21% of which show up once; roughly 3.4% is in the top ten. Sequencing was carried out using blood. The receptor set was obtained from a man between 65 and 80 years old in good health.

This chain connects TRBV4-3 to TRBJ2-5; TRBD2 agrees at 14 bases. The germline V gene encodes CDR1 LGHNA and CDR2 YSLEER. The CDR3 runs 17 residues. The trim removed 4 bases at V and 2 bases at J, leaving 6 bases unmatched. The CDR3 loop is CASSRGLAGGLQETQYF. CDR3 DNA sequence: TGCGCCAGCAGCCGAGGACTAGCGGGAGGTCTACAAGAGACCCAGTACTTC.

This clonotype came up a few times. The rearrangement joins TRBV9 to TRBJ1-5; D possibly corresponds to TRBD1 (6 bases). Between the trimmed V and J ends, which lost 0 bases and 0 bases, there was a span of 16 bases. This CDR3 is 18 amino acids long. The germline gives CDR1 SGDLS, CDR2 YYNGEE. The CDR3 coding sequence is TGTGCCAGCAGCGTAGGGTCAAACACAGGGACTAGCAATCAGCCCCAGCATTTT. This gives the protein CASSVGSNTGTSNQPQHF.

For the CDR3, the DNA is TGCGCCAGCAGCCCGGGACAGGGATACGACGAGCAGTACTTC. It yields the protein CASSPGQGYDEQYF. This chain links TRBV5-1 with TRBJ2-7, with 9 bases matching TRBD1. This CDR3 comprises 14 residues. Germline-derived CDR1 and CDR2 are SGHRS and YFSETQ. J gave up 5 bases and V 4 bases, and 7 bases lay outside the gene matches.

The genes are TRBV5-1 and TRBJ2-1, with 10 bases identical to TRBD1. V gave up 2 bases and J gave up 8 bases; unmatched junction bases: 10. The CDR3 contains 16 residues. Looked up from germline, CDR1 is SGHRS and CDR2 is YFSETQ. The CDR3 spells CASSFQPGQGNYEQFF. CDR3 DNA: TGCGCCAGCAGCTTTCAACCGGGACAGGGGAATTATGAGCAGTTCTTC.

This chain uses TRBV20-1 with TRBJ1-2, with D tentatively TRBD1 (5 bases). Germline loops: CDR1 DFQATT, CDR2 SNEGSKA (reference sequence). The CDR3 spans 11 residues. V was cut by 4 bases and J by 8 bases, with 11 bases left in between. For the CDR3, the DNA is TGCAGTGCTACTCAGGGTTCGGGCTACACCTTC. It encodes CSATQGSGYTF.

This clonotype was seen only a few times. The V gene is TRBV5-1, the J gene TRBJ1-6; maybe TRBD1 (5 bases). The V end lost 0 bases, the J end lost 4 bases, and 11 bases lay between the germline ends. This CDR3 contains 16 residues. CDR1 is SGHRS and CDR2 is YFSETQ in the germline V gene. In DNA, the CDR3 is TGCGCCAGCAGCTTGGTTCTGGGGGATTATAATTCACCCCTCCACTTT. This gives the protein CASSLVLGDYNSPLHF.

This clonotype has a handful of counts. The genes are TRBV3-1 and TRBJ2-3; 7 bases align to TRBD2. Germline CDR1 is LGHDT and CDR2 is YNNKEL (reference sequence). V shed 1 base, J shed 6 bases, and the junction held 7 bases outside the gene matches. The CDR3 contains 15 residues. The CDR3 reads CASSQGLAEGDTQYF. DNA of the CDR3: TGTGCCAGCAGCCAAGGCCTAGCGGAGGGGGATACGCAGTATTTT.

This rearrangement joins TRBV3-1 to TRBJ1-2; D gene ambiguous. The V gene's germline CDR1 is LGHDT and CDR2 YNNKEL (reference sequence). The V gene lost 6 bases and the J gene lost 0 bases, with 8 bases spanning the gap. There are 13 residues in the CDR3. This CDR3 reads CASSTASNYGYTF. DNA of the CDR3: TGTGCCAGCAGTACTGCGTCTAACTATGGCTACACCTTC. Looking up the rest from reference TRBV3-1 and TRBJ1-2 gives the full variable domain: DTAVSQTPKYLVTQMGNDKSIKCEQNLGHDTMYWYKQDSKKFLKIMFSYNNKELIINETVPNRFSPKSPDKAHLNLHINSLELGDSAVYFCASSTASNYGYTFGSGTRLTVV.

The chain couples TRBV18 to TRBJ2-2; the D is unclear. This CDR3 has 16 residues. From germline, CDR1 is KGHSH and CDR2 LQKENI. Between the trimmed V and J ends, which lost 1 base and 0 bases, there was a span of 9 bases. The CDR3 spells CASSPQLGSNTGELFF. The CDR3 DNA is TGTGCCAGCTCACCACAACTGGGGTCGAACACCGGGGAGCTGTTTTTT. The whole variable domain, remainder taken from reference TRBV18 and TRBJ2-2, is NAGVMQNPRHLVRRRGQEARLRCSPMKGHSHVYWYRQLPEEGLKFMVYLQKENIIDESGMPKERFSAEFPKEGPSILRIQQVVRGDSAAYFCASSPQLGSNTGELFFGEGSRLTVL.

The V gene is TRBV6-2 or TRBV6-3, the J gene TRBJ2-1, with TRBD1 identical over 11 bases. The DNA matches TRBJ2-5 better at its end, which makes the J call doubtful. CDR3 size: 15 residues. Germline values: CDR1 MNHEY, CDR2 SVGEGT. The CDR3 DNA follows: TGTGCCAGCAGTTACACGGGACAGGGGGAAGAGACCCAGTACTTC. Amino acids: CASSYTGQGEETQYF.

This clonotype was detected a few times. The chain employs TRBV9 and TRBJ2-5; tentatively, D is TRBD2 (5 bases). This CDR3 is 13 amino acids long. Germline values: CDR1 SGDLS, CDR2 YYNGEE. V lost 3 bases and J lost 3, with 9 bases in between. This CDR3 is CASSALVEETQYF. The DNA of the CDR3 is TGTGCCAGCAGCGCACTAGTTGAAGAGACCCAGTACTTC.

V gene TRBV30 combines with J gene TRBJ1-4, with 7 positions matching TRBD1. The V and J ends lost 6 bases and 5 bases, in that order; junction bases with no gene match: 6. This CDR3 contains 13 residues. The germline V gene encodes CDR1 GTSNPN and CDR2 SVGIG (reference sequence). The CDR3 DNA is TGTGCCTGTACAGGGGAAGGGAATGAAAAACTGTTTTTT. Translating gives CACTGEGNEKLFF.

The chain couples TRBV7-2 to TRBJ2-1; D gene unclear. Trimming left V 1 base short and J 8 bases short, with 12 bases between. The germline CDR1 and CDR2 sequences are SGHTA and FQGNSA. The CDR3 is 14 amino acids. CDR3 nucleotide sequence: TGTGCCAGCAGCTTAGAGGTCCCCCACCATGAGCAGTTCTTC. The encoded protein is CASSLEVPHHEQFF.

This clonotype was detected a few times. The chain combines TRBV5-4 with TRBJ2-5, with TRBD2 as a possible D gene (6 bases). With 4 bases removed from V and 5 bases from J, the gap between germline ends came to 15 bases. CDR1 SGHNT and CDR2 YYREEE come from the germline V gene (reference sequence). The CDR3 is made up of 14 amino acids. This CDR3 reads CASSMYGGAETQYF. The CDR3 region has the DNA TGTGCCAGCAGCATGTACGGCGGGGCGGAGACCCAGTACTTC. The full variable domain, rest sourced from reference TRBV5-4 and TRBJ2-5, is ETGVTQSPTHLIKTRGQQVTLRCSSQSGHNTVSWYQQALGQGPQFIFQYYREEENGRGNFPPRFSGLQFPNYSSELNVNALELDDSALYLCASSMYGGAETQYFGPGTRLLVL.

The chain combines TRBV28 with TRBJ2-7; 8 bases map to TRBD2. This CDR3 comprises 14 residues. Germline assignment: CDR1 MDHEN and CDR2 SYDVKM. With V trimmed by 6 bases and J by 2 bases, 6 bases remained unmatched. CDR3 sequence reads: CASRLTSATYEQYF. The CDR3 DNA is TGTGCCAGCAGATTGACTAGCGCCACCTACGAGCAGTACTTC.

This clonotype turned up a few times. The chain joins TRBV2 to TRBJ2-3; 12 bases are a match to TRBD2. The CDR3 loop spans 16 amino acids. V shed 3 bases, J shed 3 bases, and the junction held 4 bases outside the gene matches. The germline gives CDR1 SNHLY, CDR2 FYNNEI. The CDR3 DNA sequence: TGTGCCAGCAGTGACAAGACTAGCGGGAGAACAGATACGCAGTATTTT. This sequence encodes CASSDKTSGRTDTQYF.

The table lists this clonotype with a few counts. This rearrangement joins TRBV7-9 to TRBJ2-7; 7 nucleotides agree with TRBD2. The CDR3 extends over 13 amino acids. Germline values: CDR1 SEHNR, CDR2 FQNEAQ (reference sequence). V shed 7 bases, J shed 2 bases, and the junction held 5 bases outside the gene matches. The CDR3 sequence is CASIDGGTYEQYF. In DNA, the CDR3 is TGTGCCAGCATCGACGGGGGGACCTACGAGCAGTACTTC.

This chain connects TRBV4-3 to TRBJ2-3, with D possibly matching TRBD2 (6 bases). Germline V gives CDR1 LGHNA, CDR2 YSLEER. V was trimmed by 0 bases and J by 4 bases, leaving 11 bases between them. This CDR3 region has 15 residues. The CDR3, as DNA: TGCGCCAGCAGCCAAGACGGGCGGGATCCAGATACGCAGTATTTT. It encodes CASSQDGRDPDTQYF.

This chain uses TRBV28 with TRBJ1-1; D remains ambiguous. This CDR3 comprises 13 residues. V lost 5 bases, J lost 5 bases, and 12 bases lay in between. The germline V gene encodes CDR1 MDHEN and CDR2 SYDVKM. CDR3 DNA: TGTGCCAGCAGTCCCGCGGGGAGGACTGAAGCTTTCTTT. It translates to CASSPAGRTEAFF.

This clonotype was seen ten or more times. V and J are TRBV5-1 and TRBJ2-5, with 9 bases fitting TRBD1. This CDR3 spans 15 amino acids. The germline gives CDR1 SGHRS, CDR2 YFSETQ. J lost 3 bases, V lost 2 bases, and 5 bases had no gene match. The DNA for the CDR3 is TGCGCCAGCAGCTTCCGGGACAGGGAGGAAGAGACCCAGTACTTC. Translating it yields CASSFRDREEETQYF. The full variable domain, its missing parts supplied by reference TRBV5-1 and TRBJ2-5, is KAGVTQTPRYLIKTRGQQVTLSCSPISGHRSVSWYQQTPGQGLQFLFEYFSETQRNKGNFPGRFSGRQFSNSRSEMNVSTLELGDSALYLCASSFRDREEETQYFGPGTRLLVL.

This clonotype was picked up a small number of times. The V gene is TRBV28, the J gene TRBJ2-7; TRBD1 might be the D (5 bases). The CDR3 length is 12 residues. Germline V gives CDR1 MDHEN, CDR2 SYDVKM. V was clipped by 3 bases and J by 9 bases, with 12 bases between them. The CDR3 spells CASSFQGRMQYF. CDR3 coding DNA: TGTGCCAGCAGTTTCCAGGGTCGCATGCAGTACTTC.

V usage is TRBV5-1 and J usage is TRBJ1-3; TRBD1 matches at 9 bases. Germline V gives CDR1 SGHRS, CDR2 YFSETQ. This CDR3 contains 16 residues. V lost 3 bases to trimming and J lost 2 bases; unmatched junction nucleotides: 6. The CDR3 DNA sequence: TGCGCCAGCAGCTATTCCGGGACAGGGACTGGAAACACCATATATTTT. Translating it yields CASSYSGTGTGNTIYF.

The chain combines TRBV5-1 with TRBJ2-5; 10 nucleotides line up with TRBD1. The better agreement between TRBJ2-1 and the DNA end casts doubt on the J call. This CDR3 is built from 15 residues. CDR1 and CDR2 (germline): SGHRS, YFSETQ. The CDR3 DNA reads TGCGCCAGCAGCGCAAGACAGGGGGCCGGTAATGAGCAGTTCTTC. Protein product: CASSARQGAGNEQFF.

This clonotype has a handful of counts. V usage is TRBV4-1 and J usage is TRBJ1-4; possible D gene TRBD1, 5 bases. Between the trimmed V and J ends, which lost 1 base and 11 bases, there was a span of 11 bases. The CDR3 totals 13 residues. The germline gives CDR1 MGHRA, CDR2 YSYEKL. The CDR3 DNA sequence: TGCGCCAGCAGCCAAGGGGAAGGGGAGAAACTGTTTTTT. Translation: CASSQGEGEKLFF.

This chain's CDR3 is CASSQQMAATDTQYF. The DNA of the CDR3 is TGCGCCAGCAGCCAACAGATGGCGGCTACAGATACGCAGTATTTT. The rearrangement uses TRBV4-1 and TRBJ2-3; no reliable D call. The germline V gene encodes CDR1 MGHRA and CDR2 YSYEKL. CDR3 size: 15 residues. Trimming cost V 2 bases and J 3 bases, with 12 bases left between them.

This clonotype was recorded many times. CDR3 nucleotides: TGCAGTGCCCGATACCGCCCGGGACTTCAAGAGACCCAGTACTTC. Amino acid sequence: CSARYRPGLQETQYF. The chain joins TRBV20-1 to TRBJ2-5, with a possible D match to TRBD2 (6 bases). CDR1 and CDR2 (germline): DFQATT, SNEGSKA (reference sequence). The V end lost 6 bases, the J end lost 2 bases, and 19 bases lay between the germline ends. This CDR3 has 15 amino acids.

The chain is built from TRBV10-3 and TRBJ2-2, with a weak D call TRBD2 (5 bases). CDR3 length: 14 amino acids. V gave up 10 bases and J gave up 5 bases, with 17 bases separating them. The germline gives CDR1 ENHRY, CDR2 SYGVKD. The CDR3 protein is CATGGGRGTGELFF. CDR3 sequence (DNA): TGTGCCACCGGCGGTGGGAGAGGTACCGGGGAGCTGTTTTTT.

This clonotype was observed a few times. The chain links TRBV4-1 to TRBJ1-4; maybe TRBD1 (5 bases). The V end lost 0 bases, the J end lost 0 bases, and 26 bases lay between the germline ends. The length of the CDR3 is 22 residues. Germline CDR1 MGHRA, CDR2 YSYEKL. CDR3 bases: TGCGCCAGCAGCCAAGATGACCCTTGGACATCTCCGCAGCTTGCAACTAATGAAAAACTGTTTTTT. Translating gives CASSQDDPWTSPQLATNEKLFF.

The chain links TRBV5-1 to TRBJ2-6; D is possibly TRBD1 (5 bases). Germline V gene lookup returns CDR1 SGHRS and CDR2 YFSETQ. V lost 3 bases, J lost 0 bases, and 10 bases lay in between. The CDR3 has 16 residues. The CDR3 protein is CASSYARDSGANVLTF. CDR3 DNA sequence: TGCGCCAGCAGCTATGCCAGGGACTCTGGGGCCAACGTCCTGACTTTC.